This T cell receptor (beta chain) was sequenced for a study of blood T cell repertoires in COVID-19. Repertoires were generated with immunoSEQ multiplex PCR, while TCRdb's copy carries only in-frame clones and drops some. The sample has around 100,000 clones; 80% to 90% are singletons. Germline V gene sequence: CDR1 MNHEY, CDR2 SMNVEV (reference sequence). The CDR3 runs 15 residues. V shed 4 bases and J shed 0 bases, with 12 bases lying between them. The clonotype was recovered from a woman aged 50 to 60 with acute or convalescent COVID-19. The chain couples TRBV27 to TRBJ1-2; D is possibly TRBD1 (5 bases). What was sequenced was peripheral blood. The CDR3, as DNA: TGTGCCAGCAGTTCCGCGGGGCTAGCTAACTATGGCTACACCTTC. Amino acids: CASSSAGLANYGYTF.